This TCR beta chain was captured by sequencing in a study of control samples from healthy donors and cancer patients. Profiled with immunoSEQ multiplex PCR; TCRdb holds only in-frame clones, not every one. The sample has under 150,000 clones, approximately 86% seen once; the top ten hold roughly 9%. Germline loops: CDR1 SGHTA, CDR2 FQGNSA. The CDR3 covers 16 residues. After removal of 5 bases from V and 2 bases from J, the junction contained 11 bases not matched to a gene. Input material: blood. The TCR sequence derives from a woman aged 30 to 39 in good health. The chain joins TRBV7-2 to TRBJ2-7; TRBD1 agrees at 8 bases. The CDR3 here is CASSLPGTGGPYEQYF. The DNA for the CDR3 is TGTGCCAGCAGCCTGCCCGGGACAGGTGGGCCCTACGAGCAGTACTTC.